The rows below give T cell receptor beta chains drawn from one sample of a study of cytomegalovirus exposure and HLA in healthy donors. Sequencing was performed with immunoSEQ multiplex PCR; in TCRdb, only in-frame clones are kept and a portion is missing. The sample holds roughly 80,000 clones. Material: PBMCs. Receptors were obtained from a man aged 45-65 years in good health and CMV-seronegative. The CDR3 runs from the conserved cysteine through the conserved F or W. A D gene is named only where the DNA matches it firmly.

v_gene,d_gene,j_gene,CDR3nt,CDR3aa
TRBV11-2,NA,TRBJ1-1,TGTGCCAGCAGCTTAGGAGTGAACACTGAAGCTTTCTTT,CASSLGVNTEAFF
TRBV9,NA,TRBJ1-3,TGTGCCAGCAGCGGATGGGGGCTTGGAAACACCATATATTTT,CASSGWGLGNTIYF
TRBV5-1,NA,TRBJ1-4,TGCGCCAGCAGCTTGGTTGGCGGAGGGAGTGAAAAACTGTTTTTT,CASSLVGGGSEKLFF
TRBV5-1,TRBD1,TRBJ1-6,TGCGCCAGCAGGACCGGGACAGATAATTCACCCCTCCACTTT,CASRTGTDNSPLHF
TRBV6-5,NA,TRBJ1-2,TGTGCCAGCTCCCCCACTGATGGAGCTAACTATGGCTACACCTTC,CASSPTDGANYGYTF
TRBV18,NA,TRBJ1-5,TGTGCCAGCTCACCCCAACAGGGTCGAGGCAATCAGCCCCAGCATTTT,CASSPQQGRGNQPQHF
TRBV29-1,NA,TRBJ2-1,TGCAGCGCAGACAGCGACAATGAGCAGTTCTTC,CSADSDNEQFF
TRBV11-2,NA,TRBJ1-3,TGTGCCAGCAGCTCCCAAGGGGGAAGCTTCTCTGGAAACACCATATATTTT,CASSSQGGSFSGNTIYF
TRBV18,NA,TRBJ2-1,TGTGCCAGCTCACCCCAGGTGAAAGATGAGCAGTTCTTC,CASSPQVKDEQFF
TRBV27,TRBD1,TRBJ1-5,TGTGCCAGCAGCCTACAGGGGGCCCATCAGCCCCAGCATTTT,CASSLQGAHQPQHF
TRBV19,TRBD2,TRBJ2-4,TGTGCCAGTAGTATGAGGCCTAGCGGGGGTCCGGGGAACATTCAGTACTTC,CASSMRPSGGPGNIQYF
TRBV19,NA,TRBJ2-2,TGTGCCAGTAGTATCCTACTTGGGGAGCTGTTTTTT,CASSILLGELFF
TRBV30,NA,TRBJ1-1,TGTGCCTGGAGAGTAGCGCCAGAAGCTTTCTTT,CAWRVAPEAFF
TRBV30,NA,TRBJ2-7,TGTGCCTGGAGTGTAAGCAGGGGATACGAGCAGTACTTC,CAWSVSRGYEQYF
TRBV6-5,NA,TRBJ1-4,TGTGCCAGCAGTTACACAGCTAATGAAAAACTGTTTTTT,CASSYTANEKLFF
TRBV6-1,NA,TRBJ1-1,TGTGCCAGCAGTGCTGAGGTGAACACTGAAGCTTTCTTT,CASSAEVNTEAFF
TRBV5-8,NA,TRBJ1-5,TGTGCCAGCAGCCCAGGTTTAACGTCCAATCAGCCCCAGCATTTT,CASSPGLTSNQPQHF
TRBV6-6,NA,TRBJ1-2,TGTGCCAGCAGTTTTTCCGGGACAAGTAGCTACACCTTC,CASSFSGTSSYTF
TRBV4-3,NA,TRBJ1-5,TGCGCCAGCAGCGGACAATATGGAAGCAATCAGCCCCAGCATTTT,CASSGQYGSNQPQHF
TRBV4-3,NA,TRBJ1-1,TGCGCCAGCAGCCAAGAGGTCTGGGGGCGGGACACTGAAGCTTTCTTT,CASSQEVWGRDTEAFF
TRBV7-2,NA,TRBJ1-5,TGTGCCAGCAGCTTAATGGCGGGCAGCCACAATCAGCCCCAGCATTTT,CASSLMAGSHNQPQHF
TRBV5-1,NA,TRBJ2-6,TGCGCCAGCAGCTTGGACAGCTCTGGGGCCAACGTCCTGACTTTC,CASSLDSSGANVLTF
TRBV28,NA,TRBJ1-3,TGTGCCAGCACCTCGGGGGGGTCTGGAAACACCATATATTTT,CASTSGGSGNTIYF